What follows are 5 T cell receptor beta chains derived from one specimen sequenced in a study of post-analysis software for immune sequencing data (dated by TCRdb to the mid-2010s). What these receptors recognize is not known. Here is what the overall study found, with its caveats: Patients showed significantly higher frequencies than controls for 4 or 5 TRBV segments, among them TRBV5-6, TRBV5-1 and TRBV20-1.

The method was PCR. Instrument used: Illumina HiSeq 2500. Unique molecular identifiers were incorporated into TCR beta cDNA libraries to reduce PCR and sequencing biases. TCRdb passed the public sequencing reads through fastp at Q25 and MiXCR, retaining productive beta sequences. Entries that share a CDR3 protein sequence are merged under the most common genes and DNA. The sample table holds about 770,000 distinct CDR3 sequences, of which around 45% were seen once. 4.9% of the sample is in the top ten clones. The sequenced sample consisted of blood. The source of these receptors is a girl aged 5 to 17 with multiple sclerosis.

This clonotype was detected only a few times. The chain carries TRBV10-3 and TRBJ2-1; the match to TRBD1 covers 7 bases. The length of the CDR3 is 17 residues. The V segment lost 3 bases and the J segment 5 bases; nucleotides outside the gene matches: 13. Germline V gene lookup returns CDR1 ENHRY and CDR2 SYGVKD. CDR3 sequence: CAISDVRTGGSDNEQFF. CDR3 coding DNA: TGTGCCATCAGTGACGTTCGGACAGGTGGAAGCGACAATGAGCAGTTCTTC.

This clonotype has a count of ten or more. The CDR3 region is CASSLSGQVLGEQFF. CDR3 sequence (DNA): TGTGCCAGCAGCTTGTCGGGACAGGTCTTAGGAGAGCAGTTCTTC. V gene TRBV7-3 combines with J gene TRBJ2-1; TRBD1 matches 8 bases. In germline, CDR1 is SGHTA, CDR2 FQGTGA. The length of the CDR3 is 15 residues. The V and J ends lost 3 bases and 10 bases, in that order; junction bases with no gene match: 11. The full variable domain, with the rest looked up from reference TRBV7-3 and TRBJ2-1, is GAGVSQTPSNKVTEKGKYVELRCDPISGHTALYWYRQSLGQGPEFLIYFQGTGAADDSGLPNDRFFAVRPEGSVSTLKIQRTERGDSAVYLCASSLSGQVLGEQFFGPGTRLTVL.

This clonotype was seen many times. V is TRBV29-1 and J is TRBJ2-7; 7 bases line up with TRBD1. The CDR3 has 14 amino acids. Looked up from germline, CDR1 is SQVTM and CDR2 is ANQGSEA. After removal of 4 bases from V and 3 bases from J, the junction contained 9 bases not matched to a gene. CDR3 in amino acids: CSVVLGGKVYEQYF. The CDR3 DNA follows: TGCAGCGTTGTACTAGGGGGCAAAGTCTACGAGCAGTACTTC.

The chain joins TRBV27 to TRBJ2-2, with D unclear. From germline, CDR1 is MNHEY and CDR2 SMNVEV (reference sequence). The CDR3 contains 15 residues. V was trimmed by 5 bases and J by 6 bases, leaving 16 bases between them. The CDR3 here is CASSNHHSPSGELFF. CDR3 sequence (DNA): TGTGCCAGCAGTAACCACCATTCCCCTTCCGGGGAGCTGTTTTTT.

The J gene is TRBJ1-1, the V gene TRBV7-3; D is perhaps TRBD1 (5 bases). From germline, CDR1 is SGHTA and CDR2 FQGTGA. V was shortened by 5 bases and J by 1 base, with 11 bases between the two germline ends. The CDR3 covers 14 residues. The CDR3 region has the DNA TGTGCCAGCAGCACTACAGGAGAGAACACTGAAGCTTTCTTT. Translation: CASSTTGENTEAFF.